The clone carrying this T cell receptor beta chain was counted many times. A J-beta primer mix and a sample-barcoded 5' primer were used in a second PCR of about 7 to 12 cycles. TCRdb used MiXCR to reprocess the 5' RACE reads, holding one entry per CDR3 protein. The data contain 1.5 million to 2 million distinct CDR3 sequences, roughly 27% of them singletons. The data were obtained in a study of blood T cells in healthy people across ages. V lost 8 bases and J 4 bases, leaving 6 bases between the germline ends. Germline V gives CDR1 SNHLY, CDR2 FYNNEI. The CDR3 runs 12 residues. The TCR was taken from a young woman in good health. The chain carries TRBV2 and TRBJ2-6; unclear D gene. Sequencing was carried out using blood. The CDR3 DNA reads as TGTGCCAGCGGGCAAGGGGCCAACGTCCTGACTTTC. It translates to CASGQGANVLTF. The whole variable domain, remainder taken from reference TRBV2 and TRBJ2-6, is EPEVTQTPSHQVTQMGQEVILRCVPISNHLYFYWYRQILGQKVEFLVSFYNNEISEKSEIFDDQFSVERPDGSNFTLKIRSTKLEDSAMYFCASGQGANVLTFGAGSRLTVL.